Below are 25 T cell receptor beta chains sequenced from a single sample in a study of human T cells and chemical hapten exposure. Time point meaning: patch test 2, 6 weeks after DPC sensitization. Stated treatment: therapeutic diphenylcyclopropenone sensitization with weekly scalp DPC. TCRdb reanalysed the RACE reads using MiXCR and keeps one entry per CDR3 protein. The top ten clones hold less than 6.5% of a sample with 330,000 or so distinct CDR3 sequences, roughly 6% of them seen once. The material sequenced was whole blood, taken in connection with sensitization to the hapten diphenylcyclopropenone (DPC). These TCRs come from a woman under 30 with alopecia areata. Some clones in this sample may be carry-over from other donors' samples.

In this sample, this clonotype turned up a few times. The chain links TRBV4-2 to TRBJ1-2; D ambiguous. The V and J ends lost 0 bases and 2 bases respectively, with 13 bases between them. From germline, CDR1 is LGHNA and CDR2 YNFKEQ. The CDR3 length is 16 residues. The CDR3 protein is CASSQEMAGTNYGYTF. The DNA of the CDR3 is TGTGCCAGCAGCCAAGAGATGGCAGGAACGAACTATGGCTACACCTTC.

This clonotype was seen at least ten times. The chain links TRBV12-3 or TRBV12-4 to TRBJ2-7; D is unresolved. The CDR3 runs to 11 residues. The germline V and J ends were trimmed by 3 bases and 5 bases, with 5 bases remaining between them. CDR3 nucleotide sequence: TGTGCCAGCAGTTTGGTAGACGAGCAGTACTTC. This encodes CASSLVDEQYF.

This clonotype was seen more than once but under ten times. This chain links TRBV4-3 with TRBJ2-7; no firm D call. Germline V lookup: CDR1 LGHNA, CDR2 YSLEER. This CDR3 contains 15 residues. Trimming removed 0 bases from V and 3 bases from J, with 12 bases in between. CDR3 sequence reads: CASSQEAGPSYEQYF. The CDR3, as DNA: TGCGCCAGCAGCCAAGAAGCCGGGCCCAGCTACGAGCAGTACTTC.

This clonotype was recorded at least ten times. The chain carries TRBV10-3 and TRBJ2-1; D gene ambiguous. The CDR3 covers 13 residues. V was pared by 0 bases and J by 6 bases, with 6 bases between. From germline, CDR1 is ENHRY and CDR2 SYGVKD. CDR3 amino acids: CAISESLGNEQFF. CDR3 DNA: TGTGCCATCAGTGAGTCGCTGGGCAATGAGCAGTTCTTC.

This clonotype was counted at least ten times. The chain joins TRBV20-1 to TRBJ1-5; D is possibly TRBD1 (5 bases). Germline loops: CDR1 DFQATT, CDR2 SNEGSKA (reference sequence). V dropped 2 bases and J dropped 4 bases, with 6 bases sitting between them. The CDR3 consists of 12 residues. The CDR3 protein is CSARSGNQPQHF. The CDR3 DNA sequence: TGCAGTGCTAGATCAGGGAATCAGCCCCAGCATTTT.

This clonotype was seen a few times. The chain couples TRBV6-2 or TRBV6-3 to TRBJ1-5; 9 positions match TRBD1. V shed 0 bases, J shed 3 bases, and the junction held 3 bases outside the gene matches. The CDR3 has 16 residues. Germline V CDR1 and CDR2: MNHEY, SVGEGT. CDR3 sequence reads: CASSYSGTGTNQPQHF. In DNA, the CDR3 is TGTGCCAGCAGTTACTCCGGGACAGGGACCAATCAGCCCCAGCATTTT.

This clonotype appeared many times. The chain carries TRBV7-9 and TRBJ1-4; D unresolved. In germline, CDR1 is SEHNR, CDR2 FQNEAQ (reference sequence). The CDR3 loop spans 14 amino acids. The germline V and J ends were trimmed by 5 bases and 8 bases, with 15 bases remaining between them. CDR3 DNA: TGTGCCAGCAGCGGGCGAGTCGTGGAGGAAAAACTGTTTTTT. Protein product: CASSGRVVEEKLFF.

This clonotype was recorded many times. The J gene is TRBJ1-2, the V gene TRBV6-5, with 9 bases matching TRBD1. The CDR3 has 15 amino acids. The V gene's germline CDR1 is MNHEY and CDR2 SVGAGI. The J segment lost 4 bases and the V segment lost 7 bases, leaving 10 bases of the junction unmatched. This CDR3 is CASTTKDRGAYGYTF. CDR3 nucleotides: TGTGCCAGCACAACGAAGGACAGGGGTGCCTATGGCTACACCTTC.

This chain connects TRBV6-2 or TRBV6-3 to TRBJ2-6, with D possibly matching TRBD2 (5 bases). V was pared by 6 bases and J by 0 bases, with 15 bases between. The germline V gene encodes CDR1 MNHEY and CDR2 SVGEGT. This CDR3 has 17 residues. CDR3 sequence: CASSLLSRGSGANVLTF. The CDR3 coding sequence is TGTGCCAGCAGCCTCCTCTCACGGGGCTCTGGGGCCAACGTCCTGACTTTC.

The CDR3 here is CATTPRGGFYEQYF. For the CDR3, the DNA is TGTGCCACTACGCCCAGGGGGGGCTTTTACGAGCAGTACTTC. V gene TRBV27 combines with J gene TRBJ2-7; either TRBD1 or TRBD2 may fit D (7 bases each). With 10 bases removed from V and 4 bases from J, the gap between germline ends came to 20 bases. CDR1 is MNHEY and CDR2 is SMNVEV in the germline V gene (reference sequence). This CDR3 has 14 residues.

This chain joins TRBV6-5 and TRBJ2-1; 8 bases align to TRBD1. The CDR3 totals 13 residues. With 5 bases clipped from V and 7 bases from J, the junction kept 4 bases outside the gene matches. In germline, CDR1 is MNHEY, CDR2 SVGAGI. The CDR3 coding sequence is TGTGCCAGCAGTAGAGACAGGGGTAATGAGCAGTTCTTC. Protein: CASSRDRGNEQFF.

This clonotype was detected a few times. This sequence joins TRBV2 and TRBJ2-3; the match to TRBD1 covers 10 bases. CDR1 and CDR2 (germline): SNHLY, FYNNEI. This CDR3 is built from 15 residues. V shed 6 bases, J shed 3 bases, and the junction held 6 bases outside the gene matches. For the CDR3, the DNA is TGTGCCAGCAGGGCCCCGGACAGGGGGACAGATACGCAGTATTTT. This gives the protein CASRAPDRGTDTQYF.

This clonotype was found many times. The chain uses TRBV5-5 and TRBJ1-2; a possible D gene is TRBD1 (6 bases). The CDR3 runs to 13 residues. V lost 2 bases and J 4 bases, leaving 9 bases between the germline ends. The germline CDR1 and CDR2 sequences are SGHKS and YYEKEE (reference sequence). The CDR3 sequence: CASSLTGFYGYTF. The DNA of the CDR3 is TGTGCCAGCAGCTTAACAGGGTTCTATGGCTACACCTTC. Looking up the rest from reference TRBV5-5 and TRBJ1-2 gives the full variable domain: DAGVTQSPTHLIKTRGQQVTLRCSPISGHKSVSWYQQVLGQGPQFIFQYYEKEERGRGNFPDRFSARQFPNYSSELNVNALLLGDSALYLCASSLTGFYGYTFGSGTRLTVV.

This clonotype showed up many times. This sequence joins TRBV10-3 and TRBJ2-7; 9 bases fit TRBD1. The CDR3 consists of 16 residues. Germline loops: CDR1 ENHRY, CDR2 SYGVKD. J was trimmed by 2 bases and V by 5 bases; bases with no gene match: 10. The DNA of the CDR3 is TGTGCCATCAGTCAGACAGGGGGGGCGCGGGCCTACGAGCAGTACTTC. It is translated as CAISQTGGARAYEQYF.

V is TRBV27 and J is TRBJ1-6; D is unresolved. Germline V gene data show CDR1 as MNHEY and CDR2 as SMNVEV (reference sequence). The CDR3 extends over 15 amino acids. The ends were cut back, 5 bases at V and 8 bases at J, with 16 bases in the middle. The CDR3 protein is CASSPPGGTHSPLHF. CDR3 bases: TGTGCCAGCAGTCCCCCGGGTGGAACCCATTCACCCCTCCACTTT.

In this sample, this clonotype turned up many times. J is TRBJ2-3 and V is TRBV5-6; 7 nucleotides agree with TRBD2. V dropped 0 bases and J dropped 6; count of bases not matched to a gene: 4. Per the germline V gene, CDR1 is SGHDT and CDR2 is YYEEEE. The CDR3 is made up of 14 amino acids. The CDR3 region is CASSLGLAVDTQYF. CDR3 coding DNA: TGTGCCAGCAGCTTGGGACTAGCCGTGGATACGCAGTATTTT.

V and J are TRBV4-1 and TRBJ2-7, with 7 positions matching TRBD1. The CDR3 runs to 18 residues. V lost 1 base and J lost 6; bases outside the gene matches: 18. Germline CDR1 and CDR2: MGHRA and YSYEKL. The CDR3 sequence: CASSQGSPQGLGAGEQYF. CDR3 nucleotide sequence: TGCGCCAGCAGCCAAGGATCCCCACAGGGGCTGGGTGCTGGCGAGCAGTACTTC.

This clonotype was picked up a small number of times. The chain carries TRBV6-5 and TRBJ1-4; D not resolved. V was clipped by 0 bases and J by 7 bases, with 15 bases between them. Germline V lookup: CDR1 MNHEY, CDR2 SVGAGI. This CDR3 contains 16 residues. CDR3 protein: CASSYSLGSPSEKLFF. As DNA, the CDR3 is TGTGCCAGCAGTTACTCACTAGGCAGTCCCTCTGAAAAACTGTTTTTT.

This clonotype appeared many times. The V gene is TRBV7-9, the J gene TRBJ2-3; D may be TRBD1 (6 bases). CDR1 is SEHNR and CDR2 is FQNEAQ in the germline V gene (reference sequence). The CDR3 consists of 13 residues. V lost 4 bases and J 4 bases, leaving 9 bases between the germline ends. The CDR3 loop reads CASSSNRADTQYF. CDR3 nucleotides: TGTGCCAGCAGCTCTAACAGGGCAGATACGCAGTATTTT.

The table lists this clonotype with many counts. V and J are TRBV29-1 and TRBJ2-1, with no clear D. CDR3 length: 11 amino acids. V gave up 2 bases and J gave up 10 bases, with 9 bases separating them. Per germline, CDR1 SQVTM and CDR2 ANQGSEA. In nucleotides, the CDR3 is TGCAGCGTTGAAATTGCCGGGGAGCAGTTCTTC. This translates into CSVEIAGEQFF.

This clonotype was counted between two and nine times. The chain carries TRBV3-1 and TRBJ1-1; D not certain. From germline, CDR1 is LGHDT and CDR2 YNNKEL (reference sequence). V lost 0 bases to trimming and J lost 3 bases, with 26 bases between them. CDR3 length: 20 amino acids. The CDR3 DNA reads TGTGCCAGCAGCCAAGATATCCGCCGCGCAATCTGGGTCTGGGACACTGAAGCTTTCTTT. This translates into CASSQDIRRAIWVWDTEAFF.

This chain connects TRBV3-1 to TRBJ2-1, with D perhaps TRBD1 or TRBD2 (5 bases each). Germline V lookup: CDR1 LGHDT, CDR2 YNNKEL (reference sequence). The CDR3 runs to 13 residues. V shed 4 bases and J shed 10 bases, with 14 bases lying between them. The CDR3 DNA follows: TGTGCCAGCAGCCTGGGGGAAAGGTGGGAGCAGTTCTTC. Translation: CASSLGERWEQFF.

The chain joins TRBV21-1 to TRBJ2-3. TRBV21-1 is given as a pseudogene. The CDR3 has 11 residues. The CDR3 sequence: CASSKGDTQYF. In DNA, the CDR3 is TGTGCCAGCAGCAAGGGAGATACGCAGTATTTT.

The table lists this clonotype with many counts. The J gene is TRBJ1-6, the V gene TRBV6-6; no firm D call. CDR3 length: 17 amino acids. Germline CDR1 is MNHNY and CDR2 is SVGAGI (reference sequence). Trimming removed 0 bases from V and 7 bases from J, with 16 bases in between. The CDR3 DNA reads as TGTGCCAGCAGTTACTCAGTGGCGCGACTCGGGAATTCACCCCTCCACTTT. Residues: CASSYSVARLGNSPLHF.

This clonotype was observed many times. The chain links TRBV5-1 to TRBJ1-6, with D unresolved. V was clipped by 0 bases and J by 3 bases, with 13 bases between them. There are 17 residues in the CDR3. Germline V gene lookup returns CDR1 SGHRS and CDR2 YFSETQ. The CDR3 DNA reads TGCGCCAGCAGCTTGGCCGGCGGAAGTGACTATAATTCACCCCTCCACTTT. Its translation: CASSLAGGSDYNSPLHF.